Given below is one T cell receptor (beta chain) in context. The antigen remains unidentified. Profiled with immunoSEQ multiplex PCR; TCRdb holds only in-frame clones, not every one. The sample has about 150,000 clones; approximately 90% are singletons. The CDR3 is 18 amino acids. Trimming left V 2 bases short and J 0 bases short, with 17 bases between. Germline V lookup: CDR1 SEHNR, CDR2 FQNEAQ (reference sequence). The data were taken from a study of T cell responses to AZD1222 COVID-19 vaccine. Study observations and caveats: Recipients of AZD1222 seropositive at baseline numbered only five or six. CD4 TCRs covered the whole spike, strongest at regions 160-218 and 743-854. Spike-specific TCR breadth and depth went up after people got two AZD1222 doses.

The chain recombines TRBV7-9 with TRBJ1-3; a weak D match, TRBD1 (5 bases). This TCR derives from an adult in good health. Sequenced here: peripheral blood, sampled on day 0 of AZD1222 vaccination. The DNA of the CDR3 is TGTGCCAGCAGCTTAACTCGGGGCAGAGCTTTCTCTGGAAACACCATATATTTT. Translating it yields CASSLTRGRAFSGNTIYF.